The present T cell receptor beta chain was sequenced within a study of early T cells in non-severe SARS-CoV-2 infection. Overall study context: Sequencing targeted bulk RNA from unsorted whole blood, leaving chains unpaired.

Broader study findings: Private and CD4 specificities were missed by VDJdb matching, skewed to anti-spike CD8.

The CDR3 loop spans 16 amino acids. V lost 0 bases, J lost 0 bases, and 9 bases lay in between. Germline assignment: CDR1 LGHNA and CDR2 YSLEER. The library protocol tagged individual cDNA molecules with unique molecular identifiers. Each CDR3 protein gets one entry after TCRdb re-called the 5' RACE reads with MiXCR. The sample contains over 50,000 distinct CDR3 sequences, 11% of which appear only once. This clonotype was seen at least ten times. The antigen remains unidentified. The sequencing sample was made of whole blood. The receptor was derived from an adult who was a healthcare worker with PCR-confirmed SARS-CoV-2 infection or an uninfected control (not recorded which). The genes are TRBV4-3 and TRBJ1-3; unclear D gene. The DNA for the CDR3 is TGCGCCAGCAGCCAAGACGCACCGAGCTCTGGAAACACCATATATTTT. Its translation: CASSQDAPSSGNTIYF.